The next 10 T cell receptor beta chains were all read from a single sample in a study of T cells in Graves' hyperthyroidism and ophthalmopathy. Authors of the study amplified TCR beta CDR3 regions from RNA transcripts. Primed by the HTBI set, a first-round RT-PCR was run on the TCR CDR3. TCRdb re-analysed the multiplex PCR reads in MiXCR, keeping a single row per CDR3 protein. The data hold roughly 840,000 distinct CDR3 sequences, with 38% observed a single time. Material: blood. The receptors here all came from a man between 18 and 35 years old with Graves' hyperthyroidism.

The sample holds a few counts of this clonotype. Its ends do not fully match the called genes, so a read error is possible. The chain is built from TRBV4-1 and TRBJ2-5, with D hard to call. There are 15 residues in the CDR3. Germline V CDR1 and CDR2: MGHRA, YSYEKL. Written as DNA, the CDR3 is TGTGCCAGCAGCCAAGATGAAGCAGACGGAGAGACCCAGTACTTC. Translation: CASSQDEADGETQYF.

The DNA for the CDR3 is TGTGCCAGCAGTACCCCCCCGCTCTACGAGCAGTACTTC. As protein: CASSTPPLYEQYF. J is TRBJ2-7 and V is TRBV2; D not resolved. Germline V gives CDR1 SNHLY, CDR2 FYNNEI. The germline V and J ends were trimmed by 5 bases and 3 bases, with 11 bases remaining between them. This CDR3 has 13 residues.

This clonotype was seen repeatedly, ten times or more. CDR3 sequence (DNA): TGTGCCAGCAGTCCAGAGGGGACATCCTACGAGCAGTACTTC. It specifies CASSPEGTSYEQYF. This sequence joins TRBV7-9 and TRBJ2-7; maybe TRBD1 (6 bases). Deletions cut 6 bases from V and 1 base from J, with 13 bases between. Germline values: CDR1 SEHNR, CDR2 FQNEAQ (reference sequence). This CDR3 contains 14 residues.

The chain couples TRBV29-1 to TRBJ1-1; D ambiguous. Germline-derived CDR1 and CDR2 are SQVTM and ANQGSEA. The CDR3 is made up of 11 amino acids. The CDR3 DNA sequence: TGCAGTGTAGGCTTCGGGACTGAAGCTTTCTTT. Residues: CSVGFGTEAFF.

This clonotype was counted ten times or more. The chain has TRBV7-6 and TRBJ1-4; D uncertain. The germline gives CDR1 SGHVS, CDR2 FNYEAQ. V was cut by 5 bases and J by 1 base, with 14 bases left in between. CDR3 size: 16 residues. For the CDR3, the DNA is TGTGCCAGCAGCGAACTACAACGAGGAACTAATGAAAAACTGTTTTTT. This translates into CASSELQRGTNEKLFF.

The sample holds many counts of this clonotype. The chain has TRBV9 and TRBJ1-4; a weak D match, TRBD1 (6 bases). V lost 0 bases to trimming and J lost 2 bases, with 8 bases between them. The CDR3 loop spans 15 amino acids. Germline CDR1 reads SGDLS; CDR2 reads YYNGEE. The CDR3 protein is CASSVEGQTNEKLFF. The CDR3 DNA follows: TGTGCCAGCAGCGTAGAAGGACAGACTAATGAAAAACTGTTTTTT.

This chain connects TRBV7-3 to TRBJ2-3; 8 positions match TRBD2. Per the germline V gene, CDR1 is SGHTA and CDR2 is FQGTGA. The CDR3 extends over 15 amino acids. V shed 1 base, J shed 1 base, and the junction held 1 base outside the gene matches. CDR3 region: CASSLKLAGTDTQYF. Written as DNA, the CDR3 is TGTGCCAGCAGCTTAAAACTAGCGGGCACAGATACGCAGTATTTT.

The chain is built from TRBV7-2 and TRBJ2-7; TRBD2 matches at 9 bases. The trim removed 2 bases at V and 4 bases at J, leaving 6 bases unmatched. CDR1 SGHTA and CDR2 FQGNSA come from the germline V gene. The CDR3 extends over 15 amino acids. The CDR3 region has the DNA TGTGCCAGCAGCTTAACGCTAGCGGGGCAGTACGAGCAGTACTTC. Its translation: CASSLTLAGQYEQYF.

The chain couples TRBV12-3 or TRBV12-4 to TRBJ1-1; D possibly corresponds to TRBD1 (5 bases). V was clipped by 2 bases and J by 2 bases, with 12 bases between them. The CDR3 runs 15 residues. The CDR3 nucleotides read TGTGCCAGCAGTTTATTGCCTACAGGAAACACTGAAGCTTTCTTT. It yields the protein CASSLLPTGNTEAFF.

The chain combines TRBV25-1 with TRBJ1-2, with no clear D. V was cut by 3 bases and J by 6 bases, with 17 bases left in between. CDR1 and CDR2 (germline): MGHDK, SYGVNS. The CDR3 consists of 15 residues. This CDR3 reads CASSERRRPVDGYTF. DNA of the CDR3: TGTGCCAGCAGTGAGAGGCGGCGCCCAGTTGATGGCTACACCTTC.